The next 2 T cell receptor beta chains were all read from a single sample in a study of blood T cell repertoires in COVID-19. Only in-frame clones appear in the TCRdb table, and some are missing; sequencing was by immunoSEQ multiplex PCR. This table has 170,000 or so clones, 85% to 90% appearing once. The sample taken for sequencing was peripheral blood. The receptors were gathered from a woman aged 70 to 79 with COVID-19, enrolled during active disease.

The sample holds one count of this clone. V and J are TRBV24-1 and TRBJ1-1; 10 bases align to TRBD1. Trimming removed 7 bases from V and 4 bases from J; junction bases left unmatched: 8. The CDR3 consists of 15 residues. Germline loops: CDR1 KGHDR, CDR2 SFDVKD. This CDR3 is CATRGDRGGLTEAFF. The CDR3 DNA follows: TGTGCCACCAGGGGGGACAGGGGCGGTCTCACTGAAGCTTTCTTT.

This rearrangement joins TRBV25-1 to TRBJ2-3, with TRBD2 identical over 12 bases. CDR3 length: 16 amino acids. With 8 bases clipped from V and 6 bases from J, the junction kept 12 bases outside the gene matches. Looked up from germline, CDR1 is MGHDK and CDR2 is SYGVNS. The CDR3 reads CASSPRLAGEGDTQYF. Here the CDR3 DNA reads TGTGCCAGCTCGCCGAGACTAGCGGGAGAGGGGGATACGCAGTATTTT.